This section outlines one T cell receptor (beta chain) sequence together with its context. What it binds is unknown. The PCR contained 60 Vbeta and 13 Jbeta primers. Method: immunoSEQ multiplex PCR; TCRdb's copy keeps in-frame clones and lacks some. The sample holds around 80,000 clones, over 60% seen once. The data were taken from a study of cytomegalovirus exposure and HLA in healthy donors. About the study: Around 180 million T cells yielded 117 million unique TCR beta sequences in earlier analysis. General observations from the study: In a later analysis, V- and J-gene trimming of beta chains associated with a DCLRE1C missense variant, replicated independently. Specificity for CMV antigens was confirmed in vitro for a few of the CMV-associated chains.

Trimming took 4 bases from V and 5 from J; bases not matched to a gene: 4. CDR3 length: 13 amino acids. Germline assignment: CDR1 KGHSH and CDR2 LQKENI. Although they were nominally healthy when sampled, donors likely had unrecorded immune exposures. The sequence came from a male donor in good health and CMV-seropositive. The V call is TRBV18, the J call TRBJ1-2; 7 bases line up with TRBD1. Input material: PBMCs. CDR3: CASSRRGQYGYTF. The DNA of the CDR3 is TGTGCCAGCTCACGTAGGGGGCAGTATGGCTACACCTTC.